The T cell receptor beta chain described here comes from a study of T cells in Graves' hyperthyroidism and ophthalmopathy. Broader study findings: Ophthalmopathy could be told apart from stable hyperthyroidism with a 13 V-J model.

About this clonotype itself: The antigen remains unidentified.

Amplification targeted TCR beta CDR3 regions from RNA transcripts. The primer set for the first-round RT-PCR of the TCR CDR3 was HTBI. Via MiXCR, TCRdb re-called the multiplex PCR reads, giving one row per CDR3 protein. Of 380,000 or so distinct CDR3 sequences listed, more than 11% were seen once; the top ten hold around 25%. The germline CDR1 and CDR2 sequences are SGHTA and FQGNSA. V gave up 3 bases and J gave up 6 bases, with 21 bases separating them. The length of the CDR3 is 17 residues. Recently diagnosed hyperthyroidism of less than 2 months' duration affected patients aged 18 to 65. A patient was excluded if there was uncontrolled infection, other autoimmune disease, pregnancy or lactation.

The sample consisted of blood. V is TRBV7-2 and J is TRBJ2-1, with D perhaps matching TRBD2 (5 bases). This receptor was obtained from a woman in her twenties or thirties with Graves' hyperthyroidism. CDR3 region: CASSFGKPRAAGNEQFF. CDR3 sequence (DNA): TGTGCCAGCAGCTTTGGAAAACCCCGCGCCGCGGGCAATGAGCAGTTCTTC.